This TCR beta chain was profiled in a study of T cell repertoires in cytomegalovirus infection. About the research overall: It can be stated that public TCR beta signatures indicated CMV infection as well as a matching HLA type.

Comment on this clonotype: The antigen is undetermined.

Trimming removed 6 bases at V and 3 bases at J, with 9 bases between. CDR1 and CDR2 (germline): MNHEY, SMNVEV (reference sequence). This CDR3 region has 13 residues. Each CDR3 protein is one row after TCRdb ran MiXCR on the reads. The data show about 770,000 distinct CDR3 sequences, about 27% seen once. Study observations and caveats: HLA-C-restricted CMV-specific TCR beta clonotypes were dominant in the ex vivo response. Carriers of CMV and the relevant HLA type were discriminated by public TCR beta frequency.

Sequenced material: cultured CD8+ T cells from PBMCs, taken from culture after CMV antigen stimulation. This receptor was taken from a human donor in good health (CMV status not recorded). Some clones in this sample may be carry-over from other donors' samples. This sequence joins TRBV27 and TRBJ1-5; D is unresolved. Written as DNA, the CDR3 is TGTGCCAGCAGCTCGACCGTCAATCAGCCCCAGCATTTT. Protein product: CASSSTVNQPQHF.